The rows below give T cell receptor beta chains drawn from one sample of a study of Ad26.COV2.S vaccination and SARS-CoV-2 variants. TCRdb's copy holds only in-frame clones and misses some; the assay was immunoSEQ multiplex PCR. The sample lists around 400,000 clones, approximately 90% seen once, with under 2% in the top ten. Sequencing used peripheral blood, obtained in a trial of Ad26.COV2.S vaccine versus placebo. The receptors were sampled from a person between 18 and 65 years old who received the Ad26.COV2.S COVID-19 vaccine or a placebo. CDR3s include the opening cysteine and the closing phenylalanine or tryptophan. D genes are given only for firm matches. Clone sizes are given selectively: once, few, many, or a class where the clone is expanded.

CDR3nt | CDR3aa | j_gene | abundance | v_gene | d_gene
TGTGCCAGCAGTGCCACCACGTTCTTCAATCAGCCCCAGCATTTT | CASSATTFFNQPQHF | TRBJ1-5 | NA | TRBV28 | NA
TGTGCCAGCAGCGTAGGGGTCAGCAATCAGCCCCAGCATTTT | CASSVGVSNQPQHF | TRBJ1-5 | NA | TRBV9 | NA
TGTGCCACCAGCAGAGTACAGGGGGCCGGTTTGACTGGGGCCAACGTCCTGACTTTC | CATSRVQGAGLTGANVLTF | TRBJ2-6 | NA | TRBV15 | TRBD1
TGTGCCAGCAGCCAAGTCTTAGCGGGGCGGAACACAGATACGCAGTATTTT | CASSQVLAGRNTDTQYF | TRBJ2-3 | many | TRBV3-1/TRBV3-2 | TRBD2
TGTGCCAGCAGTTACTCATCGGGAGGGCCCTACGAGCAGTACTTC | CASSYSSGGPYEQYF | TRBJ2-7 | NA | TRBV6-5 | TRBD2
TGCGCCAGCAGCCAAGGGCAGGGACTTTCGAACACCGGGGAGCTGTTTTTT | CASSQGQGLSNTGELFF | TRBJ2-2 | NA | TRBV4-1 | NA
TGTGCCAGCAGTCCCCTGGACTCCTACGAGCAGTACTTC | CASSPLDSYEQYF | TRBJ2-7 | NA | TRBV6-2/TRBV6-3 | NA
TGTGCCAGCAGCCCAGACAGGGTGGTTGGCGGGGAGCTGTTTTTT | CASSPDRVVGGELFF | TRBJ2-2 | NA | TRBV6-5 | TRBD1
TGTGCCAGCAGCCCTAGGGGAGAAAGGGACGAGCAGTACTTC | CASSPRGERDEQYF | TRBJ2-7 | NA | TRBV4-2 | NA
TGTGCCACCAGCAGAGGGGACAGAGCCTACGAGCAGTACTTC | CATSRGDRAYEQYF | TRBJ2-7 | once | TRBV15 | TRBD1
TGTGCCAGCAGCTTAAGAGCAGGGGGGAACACTGAAGCTTTCTTT | CASSLRAGGNTEAFF | TRBJ1-1 | NA | TRBV7-2 | TRBD1
TGTGCCAGCAGCCAAGATCCCGATCGTCGACTCCCCACCGGGGAGCTGTTTTTT | CASSQDPDRRLPTGELFF | TRBJ2-2 | NA | TRBV4-2 | NA
TGCGCCAGCAGCCAAGACGGACAGCCGAACACTGAAGCTTTCTTT | CASSQDGQPNTEAFF | TRBJ1-1 | NA | TRBV4-1 | NA
TGTGCCAGCAGCGTTACAGGGTGGGGTACAGATACGCAGTATTTT | CASSVTGWGTDTQYF | TRBJ2-3 | once | TRBV9 | NA
TGTGCCTCCCTCGGGGTGTGGGAGACCCAGTACTTC | CASLGVWETQYF | TRBJ2-5 | NA | TRBV28 | NA
TGTGCCAGCAGTGACAGGGGTGGTTCCTACAATGAGCAGTTCTTC | CASSDRGGSYNEQFF | TRBJ2-1 | NA | TRBV25-1 | NA
TGTGCCATCAGACAGGGGGCGGATTACGAGCAGTACTTC | CAIRQGADYEQYF | TRBJ2-7 | NA | TRBV10-3 | TRBD1
TGTGCCAGCAGCTTATCAGCGGGAGGGCCGGGCGAGCAGTACTTC | CASSLSAGGPGEQYF | TRBJ2-7 | NA | TRBV7-3 | TRBD2
TGCGCCAGCAGTGTGAGTTCACACTACGAGCAGTTCTTC | CASSVSSHYEQFF | TRBJ2-1 | once | TRBV10-2 | NA
TGTGCCAGCAGCCGAAAAGGAATATCGAACACCGGGGAGCTGTTTTTT | CASSRKGISNTGELFF | TRBJ2-2 | NA | TRBV11-2 | NA
TGTGCCAGCAGCCAAGGAGGGGGGAATCAGCCCCAGCATTTT | CASSQGGGNQPQHF | TRBJ1-5 | NA | TRBV3-1/TRBV3-2 | NA
TGTGCCAGCAGCCACGGGACGGGGCTTGGTGAGCAGTTCTTC | CASSHGTGLGEQFF | TRBJ2-1 | NA | TRBV7-3 | NA
TGTGCCTGGAGTGTACCGGGGGCGACTGGCTACACCTTC | CAWSVPGATGYTF | TRBJ1-2 | NA | TRBV30 | NA
TGTGCCAGCAGTGAGGGCCCCAGGGGGAGATATGGCTACACCTTC | CASSEGPRGRYGYTF | TRBJ1-2 | NA | TRBV2 | TRBD1
TGTGCCAGCAGCCCCCCGGGAACTAGCGGGATTATCTTC | CASSPPGTSGIIF | TRBJ2-1 | NA | TRBV7-2 | TRBD2
TGCGCCAGCAGCCAAGAGGATCACCGGGGGTCACCCCTCCACTTT | CASSQEDHRGSPLHF | TRBJ1-6 | NA | TRBV4-1 | NA
TGTGCCACCAGCAGGAATATAGGAGGCCAGGGGCCGGGCAATCAGCCCCAGCATTTT | CATSRNIGGQGPGNQPQHF | TRBJ1-5 | few | TRBV15 | NA
TGTGCCAGCAGCTTAACTGGACTTCCAGCGCTTAACACCGGGGAGCTGTTTTTT | CASSLTGLPALNTGELFF | TRBJ2-2 | NA | TRBV7-3 | NA
TGTGCCACCAGTGACTCCGACGCTCGACAGGGGGAGACCGGGGAGCTGTTTTTT | CATSDSDARQGETGELFF | TRBJ2-2 | NA | TRBV24-1 | TRBD1
TGTGCCAGCAGCCAAGGGACAGGGGGGAACACTGAAGCTTTCTTT | CASSQGTGGNTEAFF | TRBJ1-1 | NA | TRBV27 | TRBD1
TGTGCCAGCTCGTCTGGGGGTGCAACTAATGAAAAACTGTTTTTT | CASSSGGATNEKLFF | TRBJ1-4 | NA | TRBV18 | NA
TGCAGTGCTAGTGGTACAGGGATAGGGGAGACCCAGTACTTC | CSASGTGIGETQYF | TRBJ2-5 | NA | TRBV20-1 | NA
TGTGCCAGCAGTTCCTTTATGGGTGGTGATTCACCCCTCCACTTT | CASSSFMGGDSPLHF | TRBJ1-6 | NA | TRBV28 | NA
TGCGCCAGCAGCCAAGCGGGCACGTTTGGCAATGAGCAGTTCTTC | CASSQAGTFGNEQFF | TRBJ2-1 | NA | TRBV4-1 | NA
TGTGCCAGCGCTTCTCTCCCCACAGATACGCAGTATTTT | CASASLPTDTQYF | TRBJ2-3 | NA | TRBV7-2 | NA
TGTGCCAGCAGCGCCCCAATGAGTAGCGTGTACGAGCAGTACTTC | CASSAPMSSVYEQYF | TRBJ2-7 | NA | TRBV9 | NA
TGTGCCAGCAGTCCCCTAATTAAGGGCACCGGGGAGCTGTTTTTT | CASSPLIKGTGELFF | TRBJ2-2 | NA | TRBV6-5 | NA
TGTGCCAGCAGCACTACTAGCGGCCCCTCCTACGAGCAGTACTTC | CASSTTSGPSYEQYF | TRBJ2-7 | NA | TRBV11-2 | TRBD2
TGTGCCAGCAGCCTAAGGTCAGGGGGAGAGACCCAGTACTTC | CASSLRSGGETQYF | TRBJ2-5 | NA | TRBV11-2 | TRBD1
TGTGCCAGCAGCCCCCCGACCCGCGCGGCCAATGAGCAGTTCTTC | CASSPPTRAANEQFF | TRBJ2-1 | NA | TRBV7-9 | NA
TGTGCCAGCAGTTACCGGGAAGCCTACGAGCAGTACTTC | CASSYREAYEQYF | TRBJ2-7 | NA | TRBV6-2/TRBV6-3 | NA
TGTGCCATCAGTGAGTCAAAGGGGCTCGCTGAAGCTTTCTTT | CAISESKGLAEAFF | TRBJ1-1 | NA | TRBV10-3 | NA
TGTGCCAGCAGCCCGACAGGGATCTCTGGAAACACCATATATTTT | CASSPTGISGNTIYF | TRBJ1-3 | NA | TRBV7-8 | TRBD1
TGTGCCAGCGCCGGGGCTAGCGGGAGAGGGTACAATGAGCAGTTCTTC | CASAGASGRGYNEQFF | TRBJ2-1 | NA | TRBV28 | TRBD2
TGTGCCAGCAGCCAAAGCCGCTCTGGAAACACCATATATTTT | CASSQSRSGNTIYF | TRBJ1-3 | NA | TRBV3-1/TRBV3-2 | NA
TGTGCCTGGAGTGTAGGGCCCGGGGGTCAGCCCCAGCATTTT | CAWSVGPGGQPQHF | TRBJ1-5 | NA | TRBV30 | NA
TGTGCCAGCAGCTGGGGAGCGGGAGCGGCGACGCAGTATTTT | CASSWGAGAATQYF | TRBJ2-3 | NA | TRBV6-5 | TRBD2
TGTGCCAGCAGTGACCCCAGGGGGACAGCGAAGAACACCGGGGAGCTGTTTTTT | CASSDPRGTAKNTGELFF | TRBJ2-2 | NA | TRBV25-1 | TRBD1
TGTGCCACCAGCAGTGCCAGCGGGAGGGGGTCCTACGAGCAGTACTTC | CATSSASGRGSYEQYF | TRBJ2-7 | NA | TRBV15 | TRBD2
TGTGCCAGCTCACCCCAGGGGGGGTATTCACCCCTCCACTTT | CASSPQGGYSPLHF | TRBJ1-6 | NA | TRBV18 | TRBD1
TGTGCCAGCAGCTTAGGCAGGGCAGAGACCCAGTACTTC | CASSLGRAETQYF | TRBJ2-5 | NA | TRBV7-2 | NA
TGTGCCAGTAGTATAGTTGGGGGGGCCGACACCGGGGAGCTGTTTTTT | CASSIVGGADTGELFF | TRBJ2-2 | few | TRBV19 | NA
TGTGCCAGCGGGACACCGATAGGAAACACCATATATTTT | CASGTPIGNTIYF | TRBJ1-3 | NA | TRBV12-3/TRBV12-4 | NA
TGCAGTGCTAGTTCACAGGGCAATCAGCCCCAGCATTTT | CSASSQGNQPQHF | TRBJ1-5 | NA | TRBV20-1 | NA
TGTGCCAGCAGCTTACGGCACGCCGAGACCCAGTACTTC | CASSLRHAETQYF | TRBJ2-5 | NA | TRBV7-2 | NA
TGTGCCAGCAGCCAAGATTGGGGCGGGAGGGTGACCCGCACAGATACGCAGTATTTT | CASSQDWGGRVTRTDTQYF | TRBJ2-3 | NA | TRBV4-2 | TRBD2
TGTGCCAGCAGCTTCACAGGGGCCCAAAATGAAAAACTGTTTTTT | CASSFTGAQNEKLFF | TRBJ1-4 | once | TRBV5-4 | TRBD1
TGTGCCAGCAGCTTAGCAGGCGGGTCCAACAATGAGCAGTTCTTC | CASSLAGGSNNEQFF | TRBJ2-1 | NA | TRBV7-9 | NA
TGTGCCAGCAGTGATGCGACAGCGTACCAAGAGACCCAGTACTTC | CASSDATAYQETQYF | TRBJ2-5 | NA | TRBV6-2/TRBV6-3 | NA